Shown below are 17 T cell receptor beta chains from a single sample sequenced in a study of OX40 agonist ivuxolimab in advanced cancers. The method was immunoSEQ multiplex PCR; TCRdb's version includes in-frame clones alone and lacks a portion of them. The sample consists of approximately 45,000 clones, roughly 88% of them appearing once. Sequencing was performed on CD4+ or CD8+ T cells sorted from blood, taken in a trial of the OX40 agonist ivuxolimab. These receptor sequences come from an adult with an advanced solid tumor such as melanoma, head and neck, liver or kidney cancer.

The chain links TRBV7-9 to TRBJ1-6; no reliable D call. The CDR3 has 14 amino acids. Deletions cut 5 bases from V and 7 bases from J, with 12 bases between. Germline V lookup: CDR1 SEHNR, CDR2 FQNEAQ (reference sequence). This CDR3 is CASSPYFGNSPLHF. Here the CDR3 DNA reads TGTGCCAGCAGCCCCTACTTTGGGAATTCACCCCTCCACTTT. Variable domain in full (rest from reference TRBV7-9 and TRBJ1-6): DTGVSQNPRHKITKRGQNVTFRCDPISEHNRLYWYRQTLGQGPEFLTYFQNEAQLEKSRLLSDRFSAERPKGSFSTLEIQRTEQGDSAMYLCASSPYFGNSPLHFGNGTRLTVT.

The chain has TRBV5-6 and TRBJ2-7; no clear D gene. Germline CDR1 and CDR2: SGHDT and YYEEEE. Trimming took off 2 bases at V and 0 bases at J, with 9 bases between the two ends. CDR3 length: 14 amino acids. The DNA for the CDR3 is TGTGCCAGCAGCTTTTTAAGGGTCTCCTACGAGCAGTACGTC. Amino acid sequence: CASSFLRVSYEQYV.

This sequence joins TRBV12-5 and TRBJ1-1, with no clear D. This CDR3 has 12 residues. Germline V lookup: CDR1 LGHNT, CDR2 FRNRAP. This CDR3 is CASVGIFTEAFF. Written as DNA, the CDR3 is TGTGCAAGCGTGGGGATTTTCACTGAAGCTTTCTTT.

The CDR3 DNA follows: TGTGCCAGCAGCGCTAGCGGGGGGGGAGAGACCCAGTACTTC. Translating gives CASSASGGGETQYF. The rearrangement joins TRBV9 to TRBJ2-5, with 12 positions matching TRBD2. J gave up 4 bases and V 3 bases, and 1 base lay outside the gene matches. This CDR3 has 14 amino acids. Germline CDR1 SGDLS, CDR2 YYNGEE.

J is TRBJ1-2 and V is TRBV5-6, with 7 bases fitting TRBD1. J was trimmed by 3 bases and V by 2 bases; bases with no gene match: 1. This CDR3 has 13 residues. CDR1 SGHDT and CDR2 YYEEEE come from the germline V gene. CDR3 in DNA: TGTGCCAGCAGCTTTACAGGGGACTATGGCTACACCTTC. It specifies CASSFTGDYGYTF.

This clone was found once. The J gene is TRBJ2-7, the V gene TRBV2; 7 positions match TRBD1. Germline CDR1 reads SNHLY; CDR2 reads FYNNEI. The V gene end was trimmed by 7 bases and the J gene end by 3 bases; junction bases not matched to a gene: 6. The CDR3 runs 13 residues. The chain's CDR3 is CASKRGQLYEQYF. CDR3 coding DNA: TGTGCCAGCAAGAGGGGACAGCTCTACGAGCAGTACTTC.

This clone was recorded once. The rearrangement links TRBV5-4 to TRBJ2-2; D not certain. Germline V gene lookup returns CDR1 SGHNT and CDR2 YYREEE (reference sequence). The CDR3 is made up of 14 amino acids. With 7 bases removed from V and 4 bases from J, the gap between germline ends came to 14 bases. As DNA, the CDR3 is TGTGCCAGCCGTTACAGAGACCCCACCGGGGAGCTGTTTTTT. Encoded protein: CASRYRDPTGELFF.

The sample holds a few counts of this clone. V usage is TRBV4-2 and J usage is TRBJ2-2; D is ambiguous. Per germline, CDR1 LGHNA and CDR2 YNFKEQ. With 5 bases removed from V and 4 bases from J, the gap between germline ends came to 5 bases. The CDR3 is 12 amino acids. CDR3 sequence (DNA): TGTGCCAGCAGCACCCCCACCGGGGAGCTGTTTTTT. Amino acid sequence: CASSTPTGELFF.

This rearrangement joins TRBV7-2 to TRBJ2-2, with 10 nucleotides matching TRBD1. The CDR3 is made up of 16 amino acids. The V gene end was trimmed by 8 bases and the J gene end by 3 bases; junction bases not matched to a gene: 9. Per the germline V gene, CDR1 is SGHTA and CDR2 is FQGNSA. CDR3 in DNA: TGTGCCAGCCGAATCCGGGACAGGGGATACACCGGGGAGCTGTTTTTT. Translated: CASRIRDRGYTGELFF.

V is TRBV5-8 and J is TRBJ2-1; maybe TRBD2 (5 bases). There are 14 residues in the CDR3. V was clipped by 2 bases and J by 5 bases, with 11 bases between them. Germline CDR1 and CDR2: SGHTS and YDEGEE. The CDR3 region has the DNA TGTGCCAGCAGCTTAGGACTTGGGGACAATGAGCAGTTCTTC. Protein sequence: CASSLGLGDNEQFF.

The chain uses TRBV5-1 and TRBJ1-1; D perhaps matches TRBD1 (5 bases). There are 11 residues in the CDR3. The germline V gene has CDR1 SGHRS and CDR2 YFSETQ. V dropped 0 bases and J dropped 11 bases, with 8 bases sitting between them. CDR3 in amino acids: CASSLAGKAFF. The CDR3 DNA reads TGCGCCAGCAGCTTGGCAGGGAAGGCTTTCTTT. The full variable domain, its missing parts supplied by reference TRBV5-1 and TRBJ1-1, is KAGVTQTPRYLIKTRGQQVTLSCSPISGHRSVSWYQQTPGQGLQFLFEYFSETQRNKGNFPGRFSGRQFSNSRSEMNVSTLELGDSALYLCASSLAGKAFFGQGTRLTVV.

The rearrangement uses TRBV5-4 and TRBJ2-5; the match to TRBD1 covers 7 bases. After removal of 4 bases from V and 4 bases from J, the junction contained 1 base not matched to a gene. Germline-derived CDR1 and CDR2 are SGHNT and YYREEE (reference sequence). There are 12 residues in the CDR3. CDR3: CASSPGGETQYF. In nucleotides, the CDR3 is TGTGCCAGCAGCCCAGGGGGAGAGACCCAGTACTTC.

The chain links TRBV6-1 to TRBJ1-2; D remains ambiguous. This CDR3 has 11 residues. Germline CDR1 MNHNS, CDR2 SASEGT. Trimming shortened V by 8 bases and J by 8 bases, and 12 bases separated the two germline ends. The CDR3 loop reads CASGLIDGYTF. The CDR3 bases are TGTGCCAGCGGGCTTATAGACGGCTACACCTTC.

The V gene is TRBV18, the J gene TRBJ1-2; D possibly corresponds to TRBD1 (5 bases). Trimming cost V 6 bases and J 6 bases, with 20 bases left between them. Germline values: CDR1 KGHSH, CDR2 LQKENI. The CDR3 is made up of 15 amino acids. The CDR3 spells CASSSPVRTKDGYTF. The CDR3 region has the DNA TGTGCCAGCTCCTCCCCGGTAAGGACAAAAGATGGCTACACCTTC.

A few counts support this clone. The sample contains more than one DNA sequence encoding this CDR3. The chain recombines TRBV12-5 with TRBJ2-7; D gene uncertain. V was clipped by 1 base and J by 4 bases, with 8 bases between them. Germline V gene lookup returns CDR1 LGHNT and CDR2 FRNRAP. The CDR3 is 13 residues long. The DNA of the CDR3 is TGTGCTAGTGGTTTGGGGTCTCCATACGAGCAGTACTTC. Translating gives CASGLGSPYEQYF.

This chain uses TRBV28 with TRBJ1-5, with 10 nucleotides matching TRBD1. J was trimmed by 6 bases and V by 6 bases; bases with no gene match: 8. This CDR3 is 15 amino acids long. CDR1 is MDHEN and CDR2 is SYDVKM in the germline V gene. Here the CDR3 reads CASRPGTGVFQPQHF. The CDR3 DNA reads TGTGCCAGCAGACCCGGGACAGGGGTCTTTCAGCCCCAGCATTTT.

The chain recombines TRBV28 with TRBJ1-6; TRBD1 might be the D (5 bases). V lost 7 bases and J lost 0, with 16 bases in between. Germline values: CDR1 MDHEN, CDR2 SYDVKM. The CDR3 is made up of 17 amino acids. This chain's CDR3 is CASTHGTATSYNSPLHF. The CDR3 nucleotides read TGTGCCAGCACTCACGGGACCGCTACCTCCTATAATTCACCCCTCCACTTT.